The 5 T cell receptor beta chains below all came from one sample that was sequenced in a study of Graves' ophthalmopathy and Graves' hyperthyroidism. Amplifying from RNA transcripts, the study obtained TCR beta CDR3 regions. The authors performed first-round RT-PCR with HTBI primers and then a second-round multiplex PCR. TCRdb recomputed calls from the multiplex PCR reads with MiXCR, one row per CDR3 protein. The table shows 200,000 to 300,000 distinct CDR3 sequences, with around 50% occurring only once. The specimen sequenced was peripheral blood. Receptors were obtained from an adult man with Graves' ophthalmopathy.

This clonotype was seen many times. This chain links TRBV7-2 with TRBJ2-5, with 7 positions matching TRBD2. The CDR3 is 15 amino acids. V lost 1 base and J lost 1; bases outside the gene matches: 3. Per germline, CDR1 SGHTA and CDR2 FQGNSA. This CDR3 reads CASSLVGGSQETQYF. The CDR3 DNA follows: TGTGCCAGCAGCTTAGTGGGGGGGTCCCAAGAGACCCAGTACTTC.

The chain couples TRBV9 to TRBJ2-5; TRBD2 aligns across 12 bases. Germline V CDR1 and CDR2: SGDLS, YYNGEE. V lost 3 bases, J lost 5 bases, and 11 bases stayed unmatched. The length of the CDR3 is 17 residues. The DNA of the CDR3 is TGTGCCAGCAGCGCCCGGACTAGCGGGGCCAGGAGGGAGACCCAGTACTTC. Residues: CASSARTSGARRETQYF. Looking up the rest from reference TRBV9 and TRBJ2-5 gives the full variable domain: DSGVTQTPKHLITATGQRVTLRCSPRSGDLSVYWYQQSLDQGLQFLIQYYNGEERAKGNILERFSAQQFPDLHSELNLSSLELGDSALYFCASSARTSGARRETQYFGPGTRLLVL.

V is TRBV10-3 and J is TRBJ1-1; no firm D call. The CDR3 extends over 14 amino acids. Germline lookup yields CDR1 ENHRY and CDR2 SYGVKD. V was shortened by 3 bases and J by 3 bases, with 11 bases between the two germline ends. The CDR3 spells CAISDQSGYTEAFF. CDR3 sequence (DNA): TGTGCCATCAGTGATCAGAGCGGATACACTGAAGCTTTCTTT.

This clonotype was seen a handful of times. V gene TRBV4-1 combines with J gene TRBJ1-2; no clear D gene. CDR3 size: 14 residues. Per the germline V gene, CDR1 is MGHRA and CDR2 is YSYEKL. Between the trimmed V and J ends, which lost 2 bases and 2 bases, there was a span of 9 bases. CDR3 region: CASSQRALNYGYTF. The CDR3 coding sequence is TGCGCCAGCAGCCAACGGGCGTTAAACTATGGCTACACCTTC.

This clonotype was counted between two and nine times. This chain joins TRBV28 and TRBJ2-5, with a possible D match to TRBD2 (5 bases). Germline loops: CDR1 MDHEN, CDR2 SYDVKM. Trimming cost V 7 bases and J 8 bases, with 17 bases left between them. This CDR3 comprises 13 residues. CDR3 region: CASIPGRETTQYF. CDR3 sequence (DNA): TGTGCCAGCATCCCCGGACGGGAAACTACCCAGTACTTC.